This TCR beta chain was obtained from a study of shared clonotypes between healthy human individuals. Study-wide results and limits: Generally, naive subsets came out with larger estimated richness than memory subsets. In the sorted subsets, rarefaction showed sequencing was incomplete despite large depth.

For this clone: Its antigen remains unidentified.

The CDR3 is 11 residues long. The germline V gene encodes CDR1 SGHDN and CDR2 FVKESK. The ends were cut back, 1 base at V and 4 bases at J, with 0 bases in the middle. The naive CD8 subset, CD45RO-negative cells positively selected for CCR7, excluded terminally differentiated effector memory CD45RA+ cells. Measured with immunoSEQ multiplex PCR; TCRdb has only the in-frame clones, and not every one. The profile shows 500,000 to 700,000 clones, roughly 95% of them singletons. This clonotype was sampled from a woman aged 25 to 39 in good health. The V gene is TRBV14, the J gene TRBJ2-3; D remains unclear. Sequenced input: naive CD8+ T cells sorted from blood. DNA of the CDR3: TGTGCCAGCAGCCAAGCAGATACGCAGTATTTT. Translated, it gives CASSQADTQYF.